The source of this T cell receptor beta chain is a study of cytomegalovirus exposure and HLA in healthy donors. Germline lookup yields CDR1 SEHNR and CDR2 FQNEAQ (reference sequence). V lost 6 bases and J lost 2; bases outside the gene matches: 6. The CDR3 spans 15 residues. Study findings and constraints: One later analysis reportedly identified an Asian-associated ancestry cluster that showed fewer N-insertions than the roughly 700-donor mean. While the bulk of TCR sequences proved rare, some public TCRs turned up in many donors. In a later analysis, TCR association rates varied by HLA locus: DRB1 most, HLA-C fewest. The study recorded over 150 TCR beta chains that were cytomegalovirus-associated.

PCR employed 60 Vbeta and 13 Jbeta primers. Produced via immunoSEQ multiplex PCR; TCRdb's table is partial and in-frame only. The sample gives some 120,000 clones, over 65% of which show up once; roughly 1.2% is in the top ten. In regard to this clone: The antigen is undetermined.

The V and J genes are TRBV7-9 and TRBJ2-3; 9 positions match TRBD2. The material sequenced was PBMCs. The sequence was obtained from a man aged 50-59 years in good health and CMV-seronegative. CDR3 nucleotides: TGTGCCAGCAGTCTGACTAGCGGCTCCACAGATACGCAGTATTTT. Residues: CASSLTSGSTDTQYF.